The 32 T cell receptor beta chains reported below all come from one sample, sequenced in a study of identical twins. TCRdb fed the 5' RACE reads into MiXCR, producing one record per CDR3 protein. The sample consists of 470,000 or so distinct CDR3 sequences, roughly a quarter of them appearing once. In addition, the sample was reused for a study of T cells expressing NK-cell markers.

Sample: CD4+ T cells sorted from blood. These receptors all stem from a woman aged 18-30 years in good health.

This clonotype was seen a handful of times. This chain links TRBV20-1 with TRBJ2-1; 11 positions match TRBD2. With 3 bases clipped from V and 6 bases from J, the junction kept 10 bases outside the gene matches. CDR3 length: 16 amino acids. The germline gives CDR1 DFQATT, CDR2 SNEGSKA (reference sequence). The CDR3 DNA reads TGCAGTGCTAGGACTAGCGGGACCAAAAGGGGCAATGAGCAGTTCTTC. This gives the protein CSARTSGTKRGNEQFF.

In DNA, the CDR3 is TGCAGTGCTAGTTCTCGCGGGGGCCAAGAAACTAGCACAGATACGCAGTATTTT. The encoded protein is CSASSRGGQETSTDTQYF. The chain uses TRBV20-1 and TRBJ2-3; weak D call: TRBD2 (7 bases). Germline assignment: CDR1 DFQATT and CDR2 SNEGSKA (reference sequence). Trimming pared 3 bases from V and 0 bases from J, leaving 22 bases between. This CDR3 is built from 18 residues.

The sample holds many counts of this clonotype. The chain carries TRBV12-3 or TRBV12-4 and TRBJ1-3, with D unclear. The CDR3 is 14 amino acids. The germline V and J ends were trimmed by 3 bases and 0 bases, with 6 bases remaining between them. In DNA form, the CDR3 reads TGTGCCAGCAGTTTTAAGGGCTCTGGAAACACCATATATTTT. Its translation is CASSFKGSGNTIYF.

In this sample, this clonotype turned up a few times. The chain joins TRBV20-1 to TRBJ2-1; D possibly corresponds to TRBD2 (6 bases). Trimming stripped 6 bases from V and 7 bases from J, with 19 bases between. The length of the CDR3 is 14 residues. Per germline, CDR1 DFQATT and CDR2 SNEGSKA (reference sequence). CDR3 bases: TGCAGTGCCCTCCCCGGGACTGCTTCTAATGAGCAGTTCTTC. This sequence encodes CSALPGTASNEQFF.

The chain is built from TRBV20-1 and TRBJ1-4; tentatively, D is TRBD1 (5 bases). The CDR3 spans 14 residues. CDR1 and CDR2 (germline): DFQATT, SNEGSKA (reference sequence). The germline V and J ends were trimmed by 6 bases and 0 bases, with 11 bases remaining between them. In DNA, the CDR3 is TGCAGTGCCTTAAGGGGACCAACTAATGAAAAACTGTTTTTT. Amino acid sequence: CSALRGPTNEKLFF.

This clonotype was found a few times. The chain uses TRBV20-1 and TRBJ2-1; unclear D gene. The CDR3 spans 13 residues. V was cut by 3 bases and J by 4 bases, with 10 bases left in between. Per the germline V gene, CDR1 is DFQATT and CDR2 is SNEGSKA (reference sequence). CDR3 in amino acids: CSASGPAYNEQFF. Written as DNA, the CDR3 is TGCAGTGCTAGCGGGCCTGCTTACAATGAGCAGTTCTTC.

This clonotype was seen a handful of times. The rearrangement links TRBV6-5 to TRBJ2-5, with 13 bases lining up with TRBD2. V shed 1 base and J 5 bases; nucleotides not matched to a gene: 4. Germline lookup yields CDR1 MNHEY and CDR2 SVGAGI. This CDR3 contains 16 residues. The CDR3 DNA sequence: TGTGCCAGCAGTTACTTCGGGACTAGCGGGACTGAGACCCAGTACTTC. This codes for CASSYFGTSGTETQYF.

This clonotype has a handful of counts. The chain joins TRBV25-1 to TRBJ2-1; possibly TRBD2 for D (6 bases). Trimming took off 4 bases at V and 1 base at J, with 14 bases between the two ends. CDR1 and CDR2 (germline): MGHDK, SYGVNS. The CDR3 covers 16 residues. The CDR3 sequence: CASSGPLRESYNEQFF. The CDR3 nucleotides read TGTGCCAGCAGTGGCCCCCTTCGGGAGTCCTACAATGAGCAGTTCTTC.

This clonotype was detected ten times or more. This CDR3 is CASSGQGRETQYF. The CDR3 DNA reads TGTGCCAGCAGTGGACAGGGTCGGGAGACCCAGTACTTC. The chain employs TRBV25-1 and TRBJ2-5; 7 nucleotides agree with TRBD1. CDR1 is MGHDK, CDR2 SYGVNS, per germline. The V and J ends lost 4 bases and 5 bases, in that order; junction bases with no gene match: 4. This CDR3 region has 13 residues.

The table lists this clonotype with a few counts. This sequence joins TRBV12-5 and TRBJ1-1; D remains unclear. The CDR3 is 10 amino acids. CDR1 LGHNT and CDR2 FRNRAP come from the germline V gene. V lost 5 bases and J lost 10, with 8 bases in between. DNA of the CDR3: TGTGCTAGTGGTCTGGAGGGAGCTTTCTTT. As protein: CASGLEGAFF.

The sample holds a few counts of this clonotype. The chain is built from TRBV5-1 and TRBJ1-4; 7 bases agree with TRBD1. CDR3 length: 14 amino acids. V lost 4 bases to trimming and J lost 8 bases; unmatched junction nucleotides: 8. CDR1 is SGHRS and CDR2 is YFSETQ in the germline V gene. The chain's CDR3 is CASSQTRGDEKLFF. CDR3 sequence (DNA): TGCGCCAGCAGCCAAACCAGGGGGGACGAAAAACTGTTTTTT. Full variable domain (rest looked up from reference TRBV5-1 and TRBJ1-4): KAGVTQTPRYLIKTRGQQVTLSCSPISGHRSVSWYQQTPGQGLQFLFEYFSETQRNKGNFPGRFSGRQFSNSRSEMNVSTLELGDSALYLCASSQTRGDEKLFFGSGTQLSVL.

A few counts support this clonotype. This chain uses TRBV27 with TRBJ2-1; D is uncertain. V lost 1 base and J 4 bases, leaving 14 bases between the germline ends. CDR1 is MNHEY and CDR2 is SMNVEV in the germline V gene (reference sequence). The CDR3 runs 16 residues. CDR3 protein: CASSLWGYSDYNEQFF. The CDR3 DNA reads TGTGCCAGCAGTTTATGGGGTTACTCCGATTACAATGAGCAGTTCTTC.

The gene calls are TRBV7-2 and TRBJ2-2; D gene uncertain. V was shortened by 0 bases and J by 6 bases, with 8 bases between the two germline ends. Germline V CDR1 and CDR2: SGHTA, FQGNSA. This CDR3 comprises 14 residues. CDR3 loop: CASSLARWAGELFF. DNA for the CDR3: TGTGCCAGCAGCTTAGCGAGGTGGGCCGGGGAGCTGTTTTTT.

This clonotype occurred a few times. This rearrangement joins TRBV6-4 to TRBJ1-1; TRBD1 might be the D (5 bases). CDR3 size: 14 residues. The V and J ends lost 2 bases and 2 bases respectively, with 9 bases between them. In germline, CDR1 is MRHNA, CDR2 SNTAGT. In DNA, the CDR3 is TGTGCCAGCAGTGACACCGACAGAAACACTGAAGCTTTCTTT. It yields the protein CASSDTDRNTEAFF.

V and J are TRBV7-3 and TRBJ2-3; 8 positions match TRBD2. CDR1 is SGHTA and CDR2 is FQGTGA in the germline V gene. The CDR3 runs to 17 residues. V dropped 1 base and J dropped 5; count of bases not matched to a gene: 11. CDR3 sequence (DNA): TGTGCCAGCAGCTTAAGGCCCCCTGGCGGGAGGCAAGATACGCAGTATTTT. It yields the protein CASSLRPPGGRQDTQYF.

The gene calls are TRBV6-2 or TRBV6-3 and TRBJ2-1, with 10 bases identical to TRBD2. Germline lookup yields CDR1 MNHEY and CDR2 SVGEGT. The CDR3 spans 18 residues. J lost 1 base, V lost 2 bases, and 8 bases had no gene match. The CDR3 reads CASSYRASGSPSYNEQFF. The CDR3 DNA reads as TGTGCCAGCAGTTACCGGGCTAGCGGGAGCCCATCCTACAATGAGCAGTTCTTC.

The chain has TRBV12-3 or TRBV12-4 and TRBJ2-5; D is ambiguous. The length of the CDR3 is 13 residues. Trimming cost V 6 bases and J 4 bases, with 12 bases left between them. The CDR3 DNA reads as TGTGCCAGCAGCCCCGTTTTCCGAGAGACCCAGTACTTC. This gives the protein CASSPVFRETQYF.

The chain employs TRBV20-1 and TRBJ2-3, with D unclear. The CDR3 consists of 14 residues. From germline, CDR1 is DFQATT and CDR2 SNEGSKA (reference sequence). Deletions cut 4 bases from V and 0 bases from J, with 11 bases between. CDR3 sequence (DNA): TGCAGTGCTACGACTGAGACTAGCACAGATACGCAGTATTTT. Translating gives CSATTETSTDTQYF.

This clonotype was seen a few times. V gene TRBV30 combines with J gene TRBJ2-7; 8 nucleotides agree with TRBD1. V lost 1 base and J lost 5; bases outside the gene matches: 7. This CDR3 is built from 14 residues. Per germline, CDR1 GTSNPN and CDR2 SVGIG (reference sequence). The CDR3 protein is CAWSGPTGANEQYF. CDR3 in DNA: TGTGCCTGGAGTGGACCGACAGGGGCCAACGAGCAGTACTTC.

Here the CDR3 DNA reads TGTGCCAGCAGCCGCCAAACAGGGGGCTATGGCTACACCTTC. Its protein product is CASSRQTGGYGYTF. The V gene is TRBV6-2 or TRBV6-3, the J gene TRBJ1-2; TRBD1 matches at 8 bases. The germline gives CDR1 MNHEY, CDR2 SVGEGT. Unmatched junction bases numbered 7, after V lost 6 bases and J lost 4 bases. CDR3 length: 14 residues.

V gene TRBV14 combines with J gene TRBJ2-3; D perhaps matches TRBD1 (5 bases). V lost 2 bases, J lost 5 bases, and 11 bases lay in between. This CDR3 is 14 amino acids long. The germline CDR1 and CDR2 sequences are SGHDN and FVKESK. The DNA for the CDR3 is TGTGCCAGCAGCCAAAGGGGCGCGGTAGATACGCAGTATTTT. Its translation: CASSQRGAVDTQYF.

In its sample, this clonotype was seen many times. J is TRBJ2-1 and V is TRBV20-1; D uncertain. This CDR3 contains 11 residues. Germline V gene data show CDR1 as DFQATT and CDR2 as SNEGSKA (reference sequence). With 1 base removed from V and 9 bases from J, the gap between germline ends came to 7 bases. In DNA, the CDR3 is TGCAGTGCTAGAGCAGGAAGTGAGCAGTTCTTC. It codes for CSARAGSEQFF.

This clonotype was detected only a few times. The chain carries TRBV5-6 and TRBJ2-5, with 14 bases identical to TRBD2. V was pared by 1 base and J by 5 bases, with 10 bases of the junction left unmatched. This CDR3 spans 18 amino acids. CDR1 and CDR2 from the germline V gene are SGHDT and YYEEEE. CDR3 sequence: CASSLPATSGRAEETQYF. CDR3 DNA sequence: TGTGCCAGCAGCTTGCCTGCGACTAGCGGGAGGGCCGAGGAGACCCAGTACTTC.

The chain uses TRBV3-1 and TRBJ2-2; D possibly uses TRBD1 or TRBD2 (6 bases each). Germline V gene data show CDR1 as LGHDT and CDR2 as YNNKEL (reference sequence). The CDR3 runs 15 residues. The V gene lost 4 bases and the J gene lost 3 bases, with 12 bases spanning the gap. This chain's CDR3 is CASSLLGGDTGELFF. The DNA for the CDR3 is TGTGCCAGCAGCCTCTTGGGGGGCGACACCGGGGAGCTGTTTTTT.

CDR3 protein: CSARLSGSTDTQYF. CDR3 coding DNA: TGCAGTGCTAGGCTTAGCGGAAGCACAGATACGCAGTATTTT. This chain uses TRBV20-1 with TRBJ2-3, with D tentatively TRBD2 (6 bases). CDR3 size: 14 residues. Germline V lookup: CDR1 DFQATT, CDR2 SNEGSKA (reference sequence). V lost 3 bases and J 0 bases, leaving 10 bases between the germline ends.

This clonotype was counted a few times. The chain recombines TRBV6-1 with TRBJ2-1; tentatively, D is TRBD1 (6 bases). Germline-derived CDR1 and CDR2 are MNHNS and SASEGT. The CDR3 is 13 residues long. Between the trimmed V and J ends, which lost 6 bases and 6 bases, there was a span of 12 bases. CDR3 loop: CASRVTGFNEQFF. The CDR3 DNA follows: TGTGCCAGCAGGGTCACAGGGTTCAATGAGCAGTTCTTC.

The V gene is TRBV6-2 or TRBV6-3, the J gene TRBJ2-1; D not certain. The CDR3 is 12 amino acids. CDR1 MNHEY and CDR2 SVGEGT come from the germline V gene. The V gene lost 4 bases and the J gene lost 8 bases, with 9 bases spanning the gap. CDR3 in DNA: TGTGCCAGCAGTTCAATTAGGGATGAGCAGTTCTTC. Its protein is CASSSIRDEQFF.

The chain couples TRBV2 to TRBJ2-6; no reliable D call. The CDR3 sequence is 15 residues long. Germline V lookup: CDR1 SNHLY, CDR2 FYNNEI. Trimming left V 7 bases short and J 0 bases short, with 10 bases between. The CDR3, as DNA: TGTGCCAGCACTCCAAGAGACTCTGGGGCCAACGTCCTGACTTTC. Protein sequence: CASTPRDSGANVLTF.

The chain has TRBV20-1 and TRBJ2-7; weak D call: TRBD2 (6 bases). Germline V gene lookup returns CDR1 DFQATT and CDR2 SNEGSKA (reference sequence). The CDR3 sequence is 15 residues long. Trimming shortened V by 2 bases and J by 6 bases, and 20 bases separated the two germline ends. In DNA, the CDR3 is TGCAGTGCTAGATCCCTTCGGGACTCCTCTGGCGAGCAGTACTTC. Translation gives CSARSLRDSSGEQYF.

The CDR3 protein is CASMDPGRRETQYF. The DNA for the CDR3 is TGTGCCAGCATGGATCCGGGTAGGCGAGAGACCCAGTACTTC. J is TRBJ2-5 and V is TRBV27; the D is unclear. The length of the CDR3 is 14 residues. Per the germline V gene, CDR1 is MNHEY and CDR2 is SMNVEV (reference sequence). Trimming removed 7 bases from V and 4 bases from J, with 16 bases in between.

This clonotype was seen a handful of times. In nucleotides, the CDR3 is TGCGCCAGCAGCTGGGGCCCTGGGGTGGTCTCACCCCTCCACTTT. Translated: CASSWGPGVVSPLHF. This sequence joins TRBV5-1 and TRBJ1-6, with D perhaps TRBD1 (5 bases). With 3 bases removed from V and 10 bases from J, the gap between germline ends came to 17 bases. Germline CDR1 reads SGHRS; CDR2 reads YFSETQ. The CDR3 contains 15 residues.

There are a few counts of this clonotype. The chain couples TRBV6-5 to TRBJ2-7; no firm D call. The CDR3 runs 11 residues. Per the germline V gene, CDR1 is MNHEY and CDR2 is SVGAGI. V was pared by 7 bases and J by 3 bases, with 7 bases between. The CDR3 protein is CASTHNYEQYF. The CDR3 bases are TGTGCCAGCACCCACAACTACGAGCAGTACTTC.